Shown below are 30 T cell receptor beta chains from a single sample sequenced in a study of cytomegalovirus exposure and HLA in healthy donors (dated by TCRdb to about 2017). Library preparation employed the immunoSEQ multiplex PCR assay. TCRdb retrieved this table from immuneACCESS and kept in-frame rearrangements only. Not all clones are present; in checked studies, unresolved V genes account for under half, and no reason is known for the remainder. In this sample the table shows 150,000 to 200,000 clones, roughly 81% of which occur a single time. The top ten constitute around 1.2% of the sample. Material for sequencing was PBMCs. The receptors were sampled from a woman aged 25 to 39 in good health and CMV-seronegative.

The rearrangement uses TRBV6-5 and TRBJ2-2, with 8 bases matching TRBD1. The CDR3 contains 15 residues. Germline-derived CDR1 and CDR2 are MNHEY and SVGAGI. V was pared by 6 bases and J by 4 bases, with 7 bases of the junction left unmatched. The DNA of the CDR3 is TGTGCCAGCAGGACAGGGGCTTTGGGCACCGGGGAGCTGTTTTTT. This translates into CASRTGALGTGELFF.

The chain employs TRBV5-1 and TRBJ2-3; D remains unclear. The CDR3 extends over 11 amino acids. Between the trimmed V and J ends, which lost 5 bases and 6 bases, there was a span of 7 bases. Germline V gene sequence: CDR1 SGHRS, CDR2 YFSETQ. CDR3 sequence: CASRQSDTQYF. The CDR3 DNA is TGCGCCAGCAGACAGTCCGATACGCAGTATTTT.

This clone was observed a few times. This chain uses TRBV7-2 with TRBJ1-2; 7 bases are shared with TRBD1. J gave up 7 bases and V 5 bases, and 13 bases lay outside the gene matches. CDR3 size: 15 residues. In germline, CDR1 is SGHTA, CDR2 FQGNSA. This CDR3 is CASSLGTVGLAGYTF. The CDR3 region has the DNA TGTGCCAGCAGCCTCGGGACAGTGGGGCTAGCTGGCTACACCTTC.

The V gene is TRBV19, the J gene TRBJ1-1, with D perhaps TRBD1 (6 bases). Germline CDR1 LNHDA, CDR2 SQIVND (reference sequence). The V end was cut by 3 bases, the J end by 4 bases, with 12 bases between. The CDR3 runs to 14 residues. Written as DNA, the CDR3 is TGTGCCAGTAGTATTCAGGGGACGGGCACTGAAGCTTTCTTT. It translates to CASSIQGTGTEAFF. Full variable domain (missing parts from reference TRBV19 and TRBJ1-1): DGGITQSPKYLFRKEGQNVTLSCEQNLNHDAMYWYRQDPGQGLRLIYYSQIVNDFQKGDIAEGYSVSREKKESFPLTVTSAQKNPTAFYLCASSIQGTGTEAFFGQGTRLTVV.

The chain recombines TRBV30 with TRBJ2-7; 10 bases align to TRBD2. Germline V CDR1 and CDR2: GTSNPN, SVGIG (reference sequence). V lost 2 bases, J lost 3 bases, and 4 bases stayed unmatched. There are 14 residues in the CDR3. This chain's CDR3 is CAWSSLAGNYEQYF. CDR3 sequence (DNA): TGTGCCTGGAGTTCACTAGCGGGAAACTACGAGCAGTACTTC.

This chain joins TRBV11-2 and TRBJ2-2; 9 positions match TRBD2. V lost 2 bases to trimming and J lost 9 bases; unmatched junction nucleotides: 7. The CDR3 contains 15 residues. Looked up from germline, CDR1 is SGHAT and CDR2 is FQNNGV. For the CDR3, the DNA is TGTGCCAGCAGCTTACAAGCGGGAGGCCCCCGGGAGCTGTTTTTT. Encoded protein: CASSLQAGGPRELFF.

The chain employs TRBV28 and TRBJ2-2; 7 nucleotides match TRBD1. Germline V gives CDR1 MDHEN, CDR2 SYDVKM. Trimming cost V 5 bases and J 11 bases; bases outside gene matches: 8. The CDR3 contains 13 residues. CDR3 residues: CASSPTGFSELFF. The CDR3 coding sequence is TGTGCCAGCAGTCCGACAGGGTTTAGCGAGCTGTTTTTT.

The V and J genes are TRBV7-8 and TRBJ1-1; 7 bases are a match to TRBD1. Germline V gene lookup returns CDR1 SGHVS and CDR2 FQNEAQ. V gave up 5 bases and J gave up 2 bases; unmatched junction bases: 5. CDR3 length: 14 residues. CDR3 bases: TGTGCCAGCAGCCGCGGGACAGCCAACACTGAAGCTTTCTTT. It is translated as CASSRGTANTEAFF.

This rearrangement joins TRBV6-5 to TRBJ2-1; 10 nucleotides align to TRBD2. The CDR3 is 15 residues long. Trimming at V came to 7 bases and at J to 7 bases, leaving 10 bases not matched to a gene. Germline assignment: CDR1 MNHEY and CDR2 SVGAGI. In DNA form, the CDR3 reads TGTGCCAGCACTCACCTAGCGGGAGAGGTTAATGAGCAGTTCTTC. Amino acid sequence: CASTHLAGEVNEQFF.

The chain combines TRBV6-5 with TRBJ2-1, with D possibly matching TRBD2 (6 bases). Germline V gives CDR1 MNHEY, CDR2 SVGAGI. This CDR3 is 13 amino acids long. The ends were cut back, 6 bases at V and 7 bases at J, with 13 bases in the middle. In DNA form, the CDR3 reads TGTGCCAGCAGGACTAGTCGGCTGAATGAGCAGTTCTTC. It translates to CASRTSRLNEQFF.

A word on this clone: A read error may explain this, as a much larger clone is one base away. The sample contains more than one DNA sequence encoding this CDR3. This chain connects TRBV5-1 to TRBJ1-2, with 7 bases identical to TRBD1. The V and J ends lost 4 bases and 2 bases, in that order; junction bases with no gene match: 2. The CDR3 totals 13 residues. The germline V gene has CDR1 SGHRS and CDR2 YFSETQ. This chain's CDR3 is CASSPTGNYGYTF. CDR3 sequence (DNA): TGCGCCAGCAGCCCGACAGGGAACTATGGCTACACCTTC.

This clone was recorded once. The rearrangement links TRBV11-2 to TRBJ2-7; D is possibly TRBD1 (5 bases). Germline CDR1 SGHAT, CDR2 FQNNGV. CDR3 length equals 14 residues. The V end was cut by 6 bases, the J end by 3 bases, with 15 bases between. The CDR3 coding sequence is TGTGCCAGCAGGACAACGGCAGGGAACTACGAGCAGTACTTC. This codes for CASRTTAGNYEQYF.

J is TRBJ1-4 and V is TRBV29-1; 10 nucleotides line up with TRBD1. Germline assignment: CDR1 SQVTM and CDR2 ANQGSEA. The CDR3 runs to 15 residues. Trimming took 4 bases from V and 11 from J; bases not matched to a gene: 13. The CDR3 spells CSVAPVTGGSEKLFF. CDR3 DNA sequence: TGCAGCGTTGCTCCCGTGACAGGGGGCTCGGAGAAACTGTTTTTT. The full variable domain, in which reference TRBV29-1 and TRBJ1-4 provide the parts outside the CDR3, is SAVISQKPSRDICQRGTSLTIQCQVDSQVTMMFWYRQQPGQSLTLIATANQGSEATYESGFVIDKFPISRPNLTFSTLTVSNMSPEDSSIYLCSVAPVTGGSEKLFFGSGTQLSVL.

This chain links TRBV30 with TRBJ2-3, with 7 positions matching TRBD1. Trimming cost V 6 bases and J 0 bases; bases outside gene matches: 6. From germline, CDR1 is GTSNPN and CDR2 SVGIG (reference sequence). The CDR3 is made up of 14 amino acids. In nucleotides, the CDR3 is TGTGCCTGTTACAGGGGCTCTAGCACAGATACGCAGTATTTT. This translates into CACYRGSSTDTQYF.

This clone was seen a few times. J is TRBJ1-2 and V is TRBV29-1, with D possibly being TRBD1 (5 bases). The CDR3 has 11 residues. Trimming removed 6 bases from V and 8 bases from J, with 13 bases in between. The germline gives CDR1 SQVTM, CDR2 ANQGSEA. In nucleotides, the CDR3 is TGCAGCGTGATAACAGGTATCGGCTACACCTTC. Translation gives CSVITGIGYTF.

The chain links TRBV4-2 to TRBJ1-1, with 7 positions matching TRBD1. Germline V gene sequence: CDR1 LGHNA, CDR2 YNFKEQ. The CDR3 is 15 residues long. J was trimmed by 1 base and V by 4 bases; bases with no gene match: 6. CDR3 in amino acids: CASSPRGGPNTEAFF. In nucleotides, the CDR3 is TGTGCCAGCAGCCCCAGAGGGGGCCCGAACACTGAAGCTTTCTTT.

This clone turned up a few times. This chain uses TRBV2 with TRBJ1-2; D is ambiguous. The ends were cut back, 2 bases at V and 0 bases at J, with 7 bases in the middle. The CDR3 consists of 14 residues. Germline CDR1 SNHLY, CDR2 FYNNEI. CDR3 in DNA: TGTGCCAGCAGTGAACAGACATCTAACTATGGCTACACCTTC. This translates into CASSEQTSNYGYTF.

The J gene is TRBJ2-7, the V gene TRBV4-1; D is possibly TRBD1 (7 bases). V shed 5 bases and J shed 2 bases, with 16 bases lying between them. Germline assignment: CDR1 MGHRA and CDR2 YSYEKL. The CDR3 consists of 15 residues. The CDR3 DNA follows: TGCGCCAGCAGCAAGGCAGGGGGGAACGCCTACGAGCAGTACTTC. As protein: CASSKAGGNAYEQYF.

The genes are TRBV5-6 and TRBJ1-1; 12 nucleotides agree with TRBD1. This CDR3 is built from 16 residues. J lost 7 bases, V lost 6 bases, and 13 bases had no gene match. Germline CDR1 and CDR2: SGHDT and YYEEEE. In DNA, the CDR3 is TGTGCCAGCAACCTCGGGACAGGGGGCAGGGGACTTGAAGCTTTCTTT. Translation: CASNLGTGGRGLEAFF.

The gene calls are TRBV5-1 and TRBJ1-2; D not certain. Trimming cost V 7 bases and J 12 bases, with 13 bases left between them. The germline gives CDR1 SGHRS, CDR2 YFSETQ. This CDR3 comprises 10 residues. The DNA for the CDR3 is TGCGCCAGCGACACCGGTGTTCACACCTTC. Protein product: CASDTGVHTF. Complete variable domain (other parts from reference TRBV5-1 and TRBJ1-2): KAGVTQTPRYLIKTRGQQVTLSCSPISGHRSVSWYQQTPGQGLQFLFEYFSETQRNKGNFPGRFSGRQFSNSRSEMNVSTLELGDSALYLCASDTGVHTFGSGTRLTVV.

This chain connects TRBV2 to TRBJ2-3, with D possibly TRBD1 on 5 matching bases. Germline V gives CDR1 SNHLY, CDR2 FYNNEI. This CDR3 comprises 15 residues. V shed 0 bases and J shed 5 bases, with 12 bases lying between them. CDR3 in DNA: TGTGCCAGCAGTGAAGCCAGGGTTGGTGGAGATACGCAGTATTTT. It yields the protein CASSEARVGGDTQYF.

The sample holds a few counts of this clone. This rearrangement joins TRBV5-1 to TRBJ2-3, with D possibly being TRBD2 (6 bases). This CDR3 has 16 residues. Germline CDR1 reads SGHRS; CDR2 reads YFSETQ. V was cut by 0 bases and J by 1 base, with 12 bases left in between. The CDR3 spells CASSLGFGGGTDTQYF. In DNA, the CDR3 is TGCGCCAGCAGCTTGGGTTTTGGCGGGGGCACAGATACGCAGTATTTT. Looking up the rest from reference TRBV5-1 and TRBJ2-3 gives the full variable domain: KAGVTQTPRYLIKTRGQQVTLSCSPISGHRSVSWYQQTPGQGLQFLFEYFSETQRNKGNFPGRFSGRQFSNSRSEMNVSTLELGDSALYLCASSLGFGGGTDTQYFGPGTRLTVL.

The chain employs TRBV28 and TRBJ1-2, with TRBD1 matching over 7 bases. The CDR3 loop spans 13 amino acids. Germline CDR1 reads MDHEN; CDR2 reads SYDVKM. Trimming at V came to 4 bases and at J to 8 bases, leaving 7 bases not matched to a gene. The chain's CDR3 is CASSSGQDRGYTF. In DNA form, the CDR3 reads TGTGCCAGCAGTTCCGGACAGGACCGGGGCTACACCTTC.

This chain links TRBV7-6 with TRBJ2-1; 8 nucleotides line up with TRBD2. Germline V gene lookup returns CDR1 SGHVS and CDR2 FNYEAQ. After removal of 2 bases from V and 5 bases from J, the junction contained 11 bases not matched to a gene. This CDR3 is 17 amino acids long. The CDR3 loop reads CASSLLVRGALNNEQFF. The CDR3 DNA is TGTGCCAGCAGCTTATTAGTGCGGGGGGCATTAAACAATGAGCAGTTCTTC.

This clone came up a few times. The chain couples TRBV6-1 to TRBJ2-7, with D tentatively TRBD1 (6 bases). Trimming cost V 6 bases and J 2 bases, with 14 bases left between them. Germline CDR1 is MNHNS and CDR2 is SASEGT. The CDR3 is 14 residues long. The CDR3: CASRASGATYEQYF. DNA for the CDR3: TGTGCCAGCAGGGCGTCAGGGGCAACCTACGAGCAGTACTTC.

This clone was detected once. V and J are TRBV2 and TRBJ2-1; possible D gene TRBD1, 8 bases. There are 14 residues in the CDR3. Per germline, CDR1 SNHLY and CDR2 FYNNEI. Trimming shortened V by 6 bases and J by 8 bases, and 17 bases separated the two germline ends. The CDR3 loop is CASRQGGRGDEQFF. DNA of the CDR3: TGTGCCAGCAGACAGGGGGGGAGAGGGGATGAGCAGTTCTTC.

This rearrangement joins TRBV30 to TRBJ2-6; D call uncertain. The length of the CDR3 is 15 residues. Germline values: CDR1 GTSNPN, CDR2 SVGIG (reference sequence). Trimming stripped 3 bases from V and 4 bases from J, with 13 bases between. In nucleotides, the CDR3 is TGTGCCTGGAGGCGGCAGCTGATCGGGGCCAACGTCCTGACTTTC. Amino acids: CAWRRQLIGANVLTF.

In its sample, this clone was seen a few times. The chain recombines TRBV11-2 with TRBJ2-7; 10 nucleotides match TRBD2. The CDR3 has 17 residues. V was clipped by 6 bases and J by 4 bases; unmatched bases: 15. From germline, CDR1 is SGHAT and CDR2 FQNNGV. The CDR3 DNA reads as TGTGCCAGCAGGGGGCTAGCGGGAGCGGGGAGCGGATACGAGCAGTACTTC. As protein: CASRGLAGAGSGYEQYF.

This chain connects TRBV18 to TRBJ1-5; no clear D gene. This CDR3 spans 14 amino acids. Germline lookup yields CDR1 KGHSH and CDR2 LQKENI. The V end lost 4 bases, the J end lost 6 bases, and 13 bases lay between the germline ends. The CDR3: CASSLSGAGQPQHF. The CDR3 DNA reads as TGTGCCAGCTCACTGTCAGGCGCCGGTCAGCCCCAGCATTTT.

The chain recombines TRBV7-9 with TRBJ1-1; D not resolved. Germline V gene lookup returns CDR1 SEHNR and CDR2 FQNEAQ (reference sequence). The germline V and J ends were trimmed by 3 bases and 8 bases, with 13 bases remaining between them. The CDR3 runs to 13 residues. Here the CDR3 reads CASSFIDLGEAFF. The CDR3 DNA reads TGTGCCAGCAGCTTCATAGACCTGGGCGAAGCTTTCTTT.